These 10 T cell receptor beta chains originate from one sample sequenced in a study of T cells in Graves' hyperthyroidism and ophthalmopathy. The investigators amplified TCR beta CDR3 regions from RNA transcripts. A first-round RT-PCR of the TCR CDR3 used the HTBI primer set. TCRdb ran MiXCR on the multiplex PCR reads and lists one entry per CDR3 protein. The sample lists approximately 400,000 distinct CDR3 sequences; about 15% were seen once. The sample taken for sequencing was blood. These receptors all stem from a woman younger than 30 with Graves' hyperthyroidism.

This clonotype was recorded a few times. V usage is TRBV20-1 and J usage is TRBJ1-6; tentative D call: TRBD1 (5 bases). This CDR3 contains 15 residues. CDR1 and CDR2 (germline): DFQATT, SNEGSKA (reference sequence). The ends were cut back, 6 bases at V and 0 bases at J, with 12 bases in the middle. The CDR3 bases are TGCAGTGCGCGGGGCAAGAGCTCCTATAATTCACCCCTCCACTTT. This sequence encodes CSARGKSSYNSPLHF.

This clonotype was counted at least ten times. V usage is TRBV13 and J usage is TRBJ2-5; TRBD2 matches at 7 bases. The CDR3 covers 18 residues. V trimming: 2 bases; J trimming: 4 bases; junction bases outside the gene matches: 16. CDR1 and CDR2 from the germline V gene are PRHDT and FYEKMQ (reference sequence). Here the CDR3 DNA reads TGTGCCAGCAGCTTAAACAGGCTAGGGACTAACGGTGGAGAGACCCAGTACTTC. Its protein product is CASSLNRLGTNGGETQYF.

This sequence joins TRBV5-1 and TRBJ2-3; maybe TRBD2 (6 bases). The CDR3 has 15 residues. In germline, CDR1 is SGHRS, CDR2 YFSETQ. The germline V and J ends were trimmed by 1 base and 5 bases, with 14 bases remaining between them. The CDR3 DNA reads as TGCGCCAGCAGCTTGCAGCCGGGAGCCGGAGATACGCAGTATTTT. It is translated as CASSLQPGAGDTQYF.

This clonotype was found many times. V and J are TRBV28 and TRBJ1-2, with 8 bases matching TRBD1. J lost 3 bases, V lost 6 bases, and 6 bases had no gene match. The CDR3 covers 14 residues. CDR1 is MDHEN and CDR2 is SYDVKM in the germline V gene. CDR3 in DNA: TGTGCCAGCAGCCCAGGGGGCGCGGACTATGGCTACACCTTC. Translating gives CASSPGGADYGYTF.

This clonotype has more than one count but fewer than ten. V is TRBV10-3 and J is TRBJ1-5; 8 bases align to TRBD1. The CDR3 has 15 amino acids. CDR1 is ENHRY and CDR2 is SYGVKD in the germline V gene. V shed 0 bases, J shed 7 bases, and the junction held 5 bases outside the gene matches. The CDR3 reads CAISESAGGRQPQHF. The CDR3 DNA sequence: TGTGCCATCAGTGAGTCGGCAGGGGGCCGCCAGCCCCAGCATTTT.

The chain is built from TRBV7-2 and TRBJ2-3; D remains unclear. Germline CDR1 SGHTA, CDR2 FQGNSA. The V gene lost 2 bases and the J gene lost 0 bases, with 9 bases spanning the gap. The CDR3 loop spans 15 amino acids. The CDR3 is CASSLQMTSTDTQYF. For the CDR3, the DNA is TGTGCCAGCAGCTTACAGATGACTAGCACAGATACGCAGTATTTT.

Many counts were recorded for this clonotype. The V gene is TRBV20-1, the J gene TRBJ2-3, with D tentatively TRBD2 (5 bases). V dropped 2 bases and J dropped 2 bases, with 17 bases sitting between them. Per the germline V gene, CDR1 is DFQATT and CDR2 is SNEGSKA (reference sequence). The CDR3 runs to 16 residues. CDR3 DNA sequence: TGCAGTGCTAGAATCCCTAGTGGCGGGTACACAGATACGCAGTATTTT. This sequence encodes CSARIPSGGYTDTQYF.

This clonotype was observed many times. CDR3 nucleotides: TGCAGTGCGCGAGATCCCGGACAGGGCAGGACTGAAGCTTTCTTT. It translates to CSARDPGQGRTEAFF. The J gene is TRBJ1-1, the V gene TRBV20-1; 8 bases fit TRBD1. The CDR3 runs to 15 residues. Losses at the gene ends were 6 bases for V and 5 bases for J; bases not matched to a gene: 14. Germline V CDR1 and CDR2: DFQATT, SNEGSKA (reference sequence).

This clonotype appeared many times. The chain combines TRBV6-1 with TRBJ2-7; D gene ambiguous. The V gene's germline CDR1 is MNHNS and CDR2 SASEGT. Trimming left V 5 bases short and J 4 bases short, with 15 bases between. This CDR3 is built from 14 residues. In DNA form, the CDR3 reads TGTGCCAGCAGTCCCATGAAAAGGTCATACGAGCAGTACTTC. This codes for CASSPMKRSYEQYF.

This clonotype was counted ten times or more. This chain uses TRBV20-1 with TRBJ2-1, with 7 positions matching TRBD1. Germline V CDR1 and CDR2: DFQATT, SNEGSKA (reference sequence). The junction had 10 bases not matched to a gene; V was cut back by 6 bases and J by 2 bases. This CDR3 contains 15 residues. The CDR3 bases are TGCAGTGCCAGGGGGTCCTGGTTCCCCTACAATGAGCAGTTCTTC. Translating it yields CSARGSWFPYNEQFF.